Each of the 28 T cell receptor beta chains below was sequenced from the same sample in a study of breast tumors, draining lymph nodes, adjacent tissues. TCRdb independently ran MiXCR on the multiplex PCR reads; one entry per CDR3 protein. The table has approximately 180,000 distinct CDR3 sequences, around a third seen once. Samples came from axillary lymph nodes draining the breast cancer. Sequencing was performed on axillary lymph node tissue. Every receptor here comes from a female donor with breast cancer. Some clones in this sample may be carry-over from other donors' samples.

This clonotype was seen a few times. With a much larger clone just one base away, this may be a read error. Written as DNA, the CDR3 is TGCGCCAGCAGCCCCCGGGACAGGGGGCTTGGCTACACCTTC. Translating gives CASSPRDRGLGYTF. This sequence joins TRBV5-1 and TRBJ1-2; TRBD1 agrees at 12 bases. The CDR3 covers 14 residues. V gave up 4 bases and J gave up 7 bases; unmatched junction bases: 5. CDR1 and CDR2 from the germline V gene are SGHRS and YFSETQ.

The chain joins TRBV6-1 to TRBJ1-5; D gene unclear. The CDR3 is 12 residues long. Trimming removed 5 bases at V and 3 bases at J, with 5 bases between. Germline CDR1 and CDR2: MNHNS and SASEGT. CDR3 region: CASSQINQPQHF. For the CDR3, the DNA is TGTGCCAGCAGTCAAATCAATCAGCCCCAGCATTTT.

This clonotype appeared many times. This sequence joins TRBV19 and TRBJ1-2; D might be TRBD1 (5 bases). With 7 bases removed from V and 7 bases from J, the gap between germline ends came to 16 bases. This CDR3 has 13 amino acids. The germline gives CDR1 LNHDA, CDR2 SQIVND (reference sequence). The CDR3 loop is CASIGSGVRGYTF. CDR3 in DNA: TGTGCCAGTATCGGATCGGGGGTACGTGGCTACACCTTC.

On this clonotype: Since a much larger clone is just one base distant, this may be a read error. The chain links TRBV28 to TRBJ1-4; no clear D. This CDR3 comprises 12 residues. Germline V CDR1 and CDR2: MDHEN, SYDVKM. CDR3 nucleotide sequence: TGTGCCAGCAGTTTAGGGAATGAAAAACTGCTTTTT. Translated, it gives CASSLGNEKLLF.

The J gene is TRBJ2-1, the V gene TRBV24-1, with TRBD2 identical over 9 bases. The trim removed 4 bases at V and 5 bases at J, leaving 8 bases unmatched. This CDR3 has 16 amino acids. Per germline, CDR1 KGHDR and CDR2 SFDVKD. The CDR3 DNA sequence: TGTGCCACCAGTGACCGAGCGGGAGGAGCGGACAATGAGCAGTTCTTC. Protein sequence: CATSDRAGGADNEQFF.

Ten or more counts support this clonotype. CDR3 in amino acids: CASSPPAVGNTIYF. In DNA, the CDR3 is TGTGCCAGCTCACCACCGGCAGTGGGAAACACCATATATTTT. This chain joins TRBV18 and TRBJ1-3; D is ambiguous. Trimming took 0 bases from V and 4 from J, leaving 7 bases between them. The CDR3 is 14 amino acids. Germline V gene sequence: CDR1 KGHSH, CDR2 LQKENI.

A remark on this clonotype: One base away lies a much larger clone, so this may be a sequencing read error. Because it lacks the conserved phenylalanine or tryptophan at the end, this CDR3 is likely a read error. J is TRBJ1-2 and V is TRBV20-1; D call uncertain. The length of the CDR3 is 10 residues. Germline V lookup: CDR1 DFQATT, CDR2 SNEGSKA (reference sequence). Trimming left V 4 bases short and J 4 bases short, with 4 bases between. Written as DNA, the CDR3 is TGCAGTGCTAAGGGCTATGGCTACACCTCC. Protein sequence: CSAKGYGYTS.

About this clonotype itself: This may stem from a read error, because a much larger clone lies one nucleotide away. The chain carries TRBV18 and TRBJ2-3; D uncertain. The CDR3 extends over 14 amino acids. Per the germline V gene, CDR1 is KGHSH and CDR2 is LQKENI. Trimming took off 8 bases at V and 7 bases at J, with 19 bases between the two ends. The CDR3 reads CASQAMVLVNTQYF. Here the CDR3 DNA reads TGTGCCAGCCAAGCCATGGTCTTGGTAAATACGCAGTATTTT.

There are many counts of this clonotype. The genes are TRBV27 and TRBJ2-3, with 10 positions matching TRBD2. The CDR3 spans 16 residues. The V and J ends lost 3 bases and 2 bases, in that order; junction bases with no gene match: 5. The germline V gene has CDR1 MNHEY and CDR2 SMNVEV (reference sequence). The CDR3 region is CASSFLTSGHTDTQYF. The CDR3 nucleotides read TGTGCCAGCAGTTTCTTGACTAGCGGGCACACAGATACGCAGTATTTT.

In the case of this clonotype: A junction end diverges from the germline sequence, so it may reflect a read error. This chain links TRBV20-1 with TRBJ1-5; no clear D gene. The CDR3 runs to 15 residues. Germline-derived CDR1 and CDR2 are DFQATT and SNEGSKA (reference sequence). Written as DNA, the CDR3 is TGCGGTGCTAGAGATGTAGCACAGCCTGGGGAGCCCCAGCATTTT. Translating it yields CGARDVAQPGEPQHF.

This clonotype was detected many times. The gene calls are TRBV7-9 and TRBJ1-2; D not resolved. Trimming stripped 7 bases from V and 5 bases from J, with 17 bases between. CDR1 and CDR2 from the germline V gene are SEHNR and FQNEAQ (reference sequence). The CDR3 runs to 14 residues. In DNA, the CDR3 is TGTGCCAGCACCCTCCAGGCCTTTCGGTATGGCTACACCTTC. It specifies CASTLQAFRYGYTF.

This clonotype was counted at least ten times. V gene TRBV29-1 combines with J gene TRBJ2-5, with D unclear. CDR1 is SQVTM, CDR2 ANQGSEA, per germline. The germline V and J ends were trimmed by 4 bases and 1 base, with 13 bases remaining between them. The CDR3 spans 14 residues. The CDR3 nucleotides are TGCAGCGTTGCCATGGTGACAATCCAAGAGACCCAGTACTTC. Encoded protein: CSVAMVTIQETQYF.

This rearrangement joins TRBV24-1 to TRBJ2-1; 11 bases are shared with TRBD2. This CDR3 contains 16 residues. CDR1 is KGHDR and CDR2 is SFDVKD in the germline V gene. J lost 4 bases, V lost 9 bases, and 10 bases had no gene match. CDR3 amino acids: CATWSGASGGYNEQFF. In DNA form, the CDR3 reads TGTGCCACCTGGTCTGGGGCTAGCGGGGGGTACAATGAGCAGTTCTTC.

This clonotype has ten or more counts. This chain links TRBV5-6 with TRBJ2-7; D is perhaps TRBD1 (5 bases). The germline V gene has CDR1 SGHDT and CDR2 YYEEEE. This CDR3 contains 14 residues. V was shortened by 0 bases and J by 6 bases, with 13 bases between the two germline ends. The CDR3 DNA reads as TGTGCCAGCAGCTTGGGGGCAGGGTGGGGCGAGCAGTACTTC. Amino acid sequence: CASSLGAGWGEQYF.

As concerns this clonotype: A much more abundant neighbour one base away suggests this may be a read error. The rearrangement links TRBV20-1 to TRBJ1-5, with D tentatively TRBD1 (6 bases). This CDR3 contains 13 residues. Germline V gene sequence: CDR1 DFQATT, CDR2 SNEGSKA (reference sequence). This chain's CDR3 is CSAQAGDNQPRHF. CDR3 coding DNA: TGCAGTGCGCAGGCAGGGGACAATCAGCCCCGGCATTTT.

V and J are TRBV29-1 and TRBJ2-3; D might be TRBD1 (5 bases). The CDR3 runs 16 residues. Germline V gene data show CDR1 as SQVTM and CDR2 as ANQGSEA. Trimming shortened V by 3 bases and J by 3 bases, and 19 bases separated the two germline ends. The CDR3 coding sequence is TGCAGCGTTGAGGATCCTCCAGGGCACCAAACAGATACGCAGTATTTT. This codes for CSVEDPPGHQTDTQYF.

This clonotype was recorded at least ten times. V gene TRBV6-4 combines with J gene TRBJ2-2, with a possible D match to TRBD2 (5 bases). The CDR3 has 13 residues. The V and J ends lost 5 bases and 6 bases respectively, with 10 bases between them. Looked up from germline, CDR1 is MRHNA and CDR2 is SNTAGT. CDR3 DNA sequence: TGTGCCAGCAGTCCTCAGGAGGCCGGGGAGCTGTTTTTT. This sequence encodes CASSPQEAGELFF.

This clonotype was found many times. The chain has TRBV30 and TRBJ1-5, with D hard to call. Trimming took 1 base from V and 1 from J, leaving 2 bases between them. There are 12 residues in the CDR3. Germline V CDR1 and CDR2: GTSNPN, SVGIG (reference sequence). Here the CDR3 reads CAWSGSNQPQHF. CDR3 nucleotides: TGTGCCTGGAGTGGGAGCAATCAGCCCCAGCATTTT.

This clonotype was counted at least ten times. The V gene is TRBV2, the J gene TRBJ2-7, with D perhaps matching TRBD1 (7 bases). There are 15 residues in the CDR3. Germline CDR1 is SNHLY and CDR2 is FYNNEI. Trimming took off 4 bases at V and 3 bases at J, with 16 bases between the two ends. The DNA for the CDR3 is TGTGCCAGCAGTGGACTAGAGACAGGGAACTACGAGCAGTACTTC. Translated: CASSGLETGNYEQYF. Full variable domain (rest looked up from reference TRBV2 and TRBJ2-7): EPEVTQTPSHQVTQMGQEVILRCVPISNHLYFYWYRQILGQKVEFLVSFYNNEISEKSEIFDDQFSVERPDGSNFTLKIRSTKLEDSAMYFCASSGLETGNYEQYFGPGTRLTVT.

This clonotype was seen repeatedly, ten times or more. The chain has TRBV11-2 and TRBJ2-6; D may correspond to TRBD1 or TRBD2 (5 bases each). CDR1 is SGHAT, CDR2 FQNNGV, per germline. The V and J ends lost 3 bases and 0 bases respectively, with 12 bases between them. The CDR3 contains 17 residues. The CDR3 region is CASSLGVWTSGANVLTF. The CDR3 DNA reads TGTGCCAGCAGCTTGGGGGTGTGGACCTCTGGGGCCAACGTCCTGACTTTC.

This clonotype came up once. Given a much more abundant clone one base away, this may be a read error. The chain couples TRBV6-1 to TRBJ2-5; unclear D gene. The CDR3 is 16 residues long. Germline lookup yields CDR1 MNHNS and CDR2 SASEGT. The ends were cut back, 6 bases at V and 5 bases at J, with 22 bases in the middle. The CDR3: CASRHRAVAGSETQYF. CDR3 nucleotide sequence: TGTGCCAGCAGGCACCGCGCAGTGGCTGGAAGTGAGACCCAGTACTTC.

This clonotype occurred many times. The chain couples TRBV4-1 to TRBJ2-7; no definite D call. V lost 0 bases and J lost 1, with 4 bases in between. The germline CDR1 and CDR2 sequences are MGHRA and YSYEKL. This CDR3 has 13 residues. The CDR3 protein is CASSQDRSYEQYF. In DNA form, the CDR3 reads TGCGCCAGCAGCCAAGATCGGTCCTACGAGCAGTACTTC.

There are many counts of this clonotype. The genes are TRBV12-5 and TRBJ2-1; tentative D call: TRBD2 (6 bases). The V gene lost 3 bases and the J gene lost 4 bases, with 16 bases spanning the gap. Per germline, CDR1 LGHNT and CDR2 FRNRAP. This CDR3 has 16 residues. The CDR3 nucleotides read TGTGCTAGTGGTTTTGAAGTGGCGGGATGGTACAATGAGCAGTTCTTC. This encodes CASGFEVAGWYNEQFF.

At least ten counts were recorded for this clonotype. This rearrangement joins TRBV20-1 to TRBJ1-3, with 7 bases identical to TRBD1. Germline loops: CDR1 DFQATT, CDR2 SNEGSKA (reference sequence). CDR3 length: 14 amino acids. The J segment lost 0 bases and the V segment lost 6 bases, leaving 5 bases of the junction unmatched. The CDR3 spells CSALRGNSGNTIYF. The CDR3 DNA reads TGCAGTGCACTCAGGGGGAACTCTGGAAACACCATATATTTT.

This rearrangement joins TRBV7-8 to TRBJ1-2; 8 bases align to TRBD1. The V gene end was trimmed by 1 base and the J gene end by 0 bases; junction bases not matched to a gene: 7. There are 17 residues in the CDR3. Germline V gene lookup returns CDR1 SGHVS and CDR2 FQNEAQ. The CDR3 loop reads CASSLETGGPTNYGYTF. As DNA, the CDR3 is TGTGCCAGCAGCTTAGAAACAGGGGGGCCAACTAACTATGGCTACACCTTC.

Concerning this clonotype: With a much larger clone just one base away, this may be a read error. V and J are TRBV3-1 and TRBJ2-1, with D perhaps matching TRBD2 (6 bases). In germline, CDR1 is LGHDT, CDR2 YNNKEL (reference sequence). With 4 bases removed from V and 7 bases from J, the gap between germline ends came to 11 bases. This CDR3 has 13 residues. CDR3 DNA: TGTGCCAGCAGCCTGGGAGGAAAAAATGAGCAGTTCTTC. It encodes CASSLGGKNEQFF.

This clonotype was counted at least ten times. The chain recombines TRBV18 with TRBJ2-3; D is undetermined. This CDR3 comprises 14 residues. Germline loops: CDR1 KGHSH, CDR2 LQKENI. V was clipped by 3 bases and J by 0 bases, with 7 bases between them. CDR3 sequence (DNA): TGTGCCAGCTCACCCGAGGAAAGCACAGATACGCAGTATTTT. This encodes CASSPEESTDTQYF.

This rearrangement joins TRBV6-2 or TRBV6-3 to TRBJ2-1, with D perhaps assigned TRBD1 or TRBD2 (5 bases each). Trimming pared 0 bases from V and 4 bases from J, leaving 13 bases between. The CDR3 is 16 residues long. Germline CDR1 is MNHEY and CDR2 is SVGEGT. The CDR3: CASSYSGRIVYNEQFF. The CDR3 DNA reads TGTGCCAGCAGTTACTCGGGACGGATTGTATACAATGAGCAGTTCTTC.